The clone carrying this TCR beta chain was recorded once. The antigen remains undetermined. These data are taken from a study of cytomegalovirus exposure and HLA in healthy donors. Regarding the study as a whole: The authors enumerated roughly 180 TCR beta chains as linked to cytomegalovirus. A prior analysis recorded that most TCR beta V segments were productive about 87% or about 30% of the time.

This CDR3 spans 16 amino acids. CDR1 and CDR2 from the germline V gene are SGDLS and YYNGEE. V was shortened by 0 bases and J by 3 bases, with 15 bases between the two germline ends. Primers for the PCR totalled 60 Vbeta and 13 Jbeta. The data were produced by immunoSEQ multiplex PCR, yet TCRdb's version contains in-frame clones alone and is incomplete. This sample has around 170,000 clones, with 65% to 85% found just once. Sequenced material: PBMCs. This sequence originates from a man aged 50 to 59 in good health and CMV-seronegative. The genes are TRBV9 and TRBJ1-2; D gene uncertain. This CDR3 reads CASSVDERAGDYGYTF. CDR3 nucleotides: TGTGCCAGCAGCGTAGACGAGAGGGCTGGAGACTATGGCTACACCTTC.